The text below deals with one TCR beta chain. This entry is derived from a study of control samples from healthy donors and cancer patients. The CDR3 runs 12 residues. The V gene's germline CDR1 is LNHDA and CDR2 SQIVND (reference sequence). V lost 6 bases and J lost 9, with 14 bases in between. Here immunoSEQ multiplex PCR was the method, and the copy in TCRdb shows in-frame clones only, minus some. The top ten hold 13% of the sample, which has about 250,000 clones, around 79% seen once. The chain has TRBV19 and TRBJ2-5; weak D call: TRBD1 (6 bases). This sequence was found in a woman aged 60 to 75 with lung cancer. Sequenced: PBMCs. The CDR3 DNA sequence: TGTGCCAGTAGCCATAACAGGGCGGCCCAGTACTTC. It encodes CASSHNRAAQYF.